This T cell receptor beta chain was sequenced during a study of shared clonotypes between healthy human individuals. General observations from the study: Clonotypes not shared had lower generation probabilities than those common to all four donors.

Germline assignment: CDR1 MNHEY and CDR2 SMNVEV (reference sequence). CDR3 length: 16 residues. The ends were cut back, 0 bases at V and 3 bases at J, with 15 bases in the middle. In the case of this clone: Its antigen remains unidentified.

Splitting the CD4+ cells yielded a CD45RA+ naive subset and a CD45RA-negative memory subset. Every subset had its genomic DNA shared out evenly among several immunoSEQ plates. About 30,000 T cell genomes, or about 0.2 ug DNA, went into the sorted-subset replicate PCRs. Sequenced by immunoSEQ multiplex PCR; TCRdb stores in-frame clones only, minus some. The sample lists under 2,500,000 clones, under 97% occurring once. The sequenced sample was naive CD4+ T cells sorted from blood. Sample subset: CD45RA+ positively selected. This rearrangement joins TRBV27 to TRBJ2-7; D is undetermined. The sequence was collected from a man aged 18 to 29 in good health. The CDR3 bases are TGTGCCAGCAGTTTATCCGGCGGCCTTGGAGTCTACGAGCAGTACTTC. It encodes CASSLSGGLGVYEQYF.